Listed here are 18 T cell receptor beta chains from one sample, sequenced in a study of blood T cell repertoires in COVID-19. The repertoire was sequenced with immunoSEQ multiplex PCR; TCRdb's copy has only in-frame clones and lacks some. The sample holds about 100,000 clones, 85% to 95% seen once. The sequencing input was peripheral blood. The receptors here all came from a man aged 50-59 years with active COVID-19.

Here the CDR3 reads CASSFENYGYTF. DNA of the CDR3: TGCGCCAGCAGCTTTGAGAACTATGGCTACACCTTC. The chain is built from TRBV5-1 and TRBJ1-2; D unresolved. CDR3 length equals 12 residues. Trimming left V 2 bases short and J 2 bases short, with 4 bases between. From germline, CDR1 is SGHRS and CDR2 YFSETQ.

Notes on this clone: Other DNA sequences in the same sample also yield this CDR3. The chain employs TRBV28 and TRBJ2-7; the match to TRBD2 covers 13 bases. J was trimmed by 7 bases and V by 5 bases; bases with no gene match: 5. Germline V lookup: CDR1 MDHEN, CDR2 SYDVKM. This CDR3 spans 14 amino acids. DNA for the CDR3: TGTGCCAGCAGTACGGGACTAGCGGGAAGAGAGCAGTACTTC. This codes for CASSTGLAGREQYF.

This chain connects TRBV29-1 to TRBJ2-2, with TRBD1 identical over 8 bases. With 4 bases clipped from V and 4 bases from J, the junction kept 2 bases outside the gene matches. The germline V gene has CDR1 SQVTM and CDR2 ANQGSEA. There are 13 residues in the CDR3. CDR3 protein: CSVGTGITGELFF. The DNA of the CDR3 is TGCAGCGTTGGGACAGGGATCACCGGGGAGCTGTTTTTT.

A few counts support this clone. The V gene is TRBV18, the J gene TRBJ1-6, with a weak D call TRBD1 (5 bases). The V and J ends lost 3 bases and 7 bases respectively, with 22 bases between them. The CDR3 has 18 residues. Germline V gene sequence: CDR1 KGHSH, CDR2 LQKENI. The chain's CDR3 is CASSPQDKGDRGNSPLHF. CDR3 DNA sequence: TGTGCCAGCTCACCCCAAGACAAGGGTGACCGGGGGAATTCACCCCTCCACTTT. Complete variable domain (other parts from reference TRBV18 and TRBJ1-6): NAGVMQNPRHLVRRRGQEARLRCSPMKGHSHVYWYRQLPEEGLKFMVYLQKENIIDESGMPKERFSAEFPKEGPSILRIQQVVRGDSAAYFCASSPQDKGDRGNSPLHFGNGTRLTVT.

The V gene is TRBV30, the J gene TRBJ2-6; no definite D call. V was cut by 8 bases and J by 4 bases, with 15 bases left in between. Looked up from germline, CDR1 is GTSNPN and CDR2 is SVGIG (reference sequence). The CDR3 runs to 14 residues. The CDR3 bases are TGTGCCCGAAGAGGAGATGTGGGGGCCAACGTCCTGACTTTC. Its translation: CARRGDVGANVLTF.

The rearrangement joins TRBV7-2 to TRBJ2-5; tentative D call: TRBD1 (5 bases). Trimming pared 1 base from V and 2 bases from J, leaving 8 bases between. The CDR3 contains 14 residues. Germline V CDR1 and CDR2: SGHTA, FQGNSA. CDR3 in amino acids: CASSLGGSQETQYF. Here the CDR3 DNA reads TGTGCCAGCAGCTTAGGGGGCTCTCAAGAGACCCAGTACTTC.

V is TRBV11-3 and J is TRBJ2-7, with TRBD2 identical over 12 bases. V lost 5 bases, J lost 7 bases, and 3 bases stayed unmatched. CDR1 and CDR2 (germline): SGHNT, YENEEA. This CDR3 has 13 amino acids. In DNA, the CDR3 is TGTGCCAGCAGCCGAGGACTAGCGGGGGAGCAGTACTTC. Residues: CASSRGLAGEQYF.

V usage is TRBV15 and J usage is TRBJ2-1, with 8 bases matching TRBD2. Germline V CDR1 and CDR2: LNHNV, YYDKDF (reference sequence). V was clipped by 5 bases and J by 6 bases; unmatched bases: 9. CDR3 length equals 15 residues. The CDR3 nucleotides are TGTGCCACCAGCTCTTTAACCAGCGGGAGCAATGAGCAGTTCTTC. This translates into CATSSLTSGSNEQFF.

The chain employs TRBV2 and TRBJ1-1, with D possibly TRBD1 on 6 matching bases. V was clipped by 6 bases and J by 13 bases, with 15 bases between them. There are 11 residues in the CDR3. Germline V gene sequence: CDR1 SNHLY, CDR2 FYNNEI. Here the CDR3 reads CASRFAGAGFF. CDR3 DNA sequence: TGTGCCAGCAGGTTTGCGGGGGCCGGTTTCTTT.

This clone appeared a single time. V and J are TRBV3-1 (or the pseudogene TRBV3-2) and TRBJ1-1; D uncertain. CDR1 LGHDT and CDR2 YNNKEL come from the germline V gene (reference sequence). The CDR3 runs 14 residues. Trimming stripped 4 bases from V and 0 bases from J, with 9 bases between. The CDR3 here is CASSPAGVNTEAFF. The CDR3 nucleotides are TGTGCCAGCAGCCCAGCCGGGGTGAACACTGAAGCTTTCTTT.

V usage is TRBV5-6 and J usage is TRBJ2-4; the D gene is possibly TRBD1 (5 bases). The germline V gene has CDR1 SGHDT and CDR2 YYEEEE. Trimming left V 2 bases short and J 1 base short, with 22 bases between. CDR3 size: 19 residues. CDR3 sequence (DNA): TGTGCCAGCAGCTTTGGATCTGTGTTAGGGGCTAATGCCAAAAACATTCAGTACTTC. It codes for CASSFGSVLGANAKNIQYF.

The V gene is TRBV5-5, the J gene TRBJ1-1, with TRBD1 identical over 7 bases. This CDR3 spans 16 amino acids. CDR1 is SGHKS, CDR2 YYEKEE, per germline (reference sequence). The J segment lost 0 bases and the V segment lost 0 bases, leaving 5 bases of the junction unmatched. The CDR3, as DNA: TGTGCCAGCAGCTTGGCCGGGACAGTCATGAACACTGAAGCTTTCTTT. Residues: CASSLAGTVMNTEAFF.

J is TRBJ1-2 and V is TRBV5-1; D is unresolved. Germline-derived CDR1 and CDR2 are SGHRS and YFSETQ. V was trimmed by 2 bases and J by 4 bases, leaving 6 bases between them. The CDR3 runs to 12 residues. CDR3 loop: CASSLPGYGYTF. The CDR3 bases are TGCGCCAGCAGCTTACCAGGCTATGGCTACACCTTC.

This chain links TRBV5-1 with TRBJ2-7; possible D gene TRBD1, 6 bases. V shed 8 bases and J shed 7 bases, with 19 bases lying between them. Germline CDR1 reads SGHRS; CDR2 reads YFSETQ. This CDR3 is 13 amino acids long. CDR3 residues: CARPTTGPGEQYF. CDR3 in DNA: TGCGCCAGACCAACGACAGGTCCGGGGGAGCAGTACTTC.

This clone was picked up a small number of times. The rearrangement joins TRBV4-1 to TRBJ1-5, with unresolved D. Germline V gene sequence: CDR1 MGHRA, CDR2 YSYEKL. The CDR3 is 13 residues long. The ends were cut back, 0 bases at V and 7 bases at J, with 7 bases in the middle. The CDR3 protein is CASSQEVRQPQHF. In DNA form, the CDR3 reads TGCGCCAGCAGCCAAGAGGTTAGACAGCCCCAGCATTTT.

The chain employs TRBV15 and TRBJ2-7; 8 bases are a match to TRBD1. This CDR3 has 14 amino acids. Unmatched junction bases numbered 6, after V lost 5 bases and J lost 3 bases. Germline assignment: CDR1 LNHNV and CDR2 YYDKDF (reference sequence). Here the CDR3 reads CATSLGQGFYEQYF. CDR3 in DNA: TGTGCCACCAGCCTTGGACAGGGTTTCTACGAGCAGTACTTC.

The table lists this clone with a few counts. V gene TRBV11-3 combines with J gene TRBJ1-1, with 7 bases lining up with TRBD1. CDR3 length equals 15 residues. In germline, CDR1 is SGHNT, CDR2 YENEEA. The junction had 9 bases not matched to a gene; V was cut back by 4 bases and J by 4 bases. The chain's CDR3 is CASSSSKGARTEAFF. DNA of the CDR3: TGTGCCAGCAGCTCCTCCAAGGGGGCGCGCACTGAAGCTTTCTTT.

The chain recombines TRBV28 with TRBJ1-5, with 8 bases matching TRBD1. Per germline, CDR1 MDHEN and CDR2 SYDVKM. This CDR3 region has 15 residues. Trimming cost V 5 bases and J 2 bases; bases outside gene matches: 5. The chain's CDR3 is CASSPDRGGNQPQHF. The CDR3 region has the DNA TGTGCCAGCAGTCCTGACAGGGGTGGCAATCAGCCCCAGCATTTT.